Below, one T cell receptor beta chain is given with its context. The study reverse transcribed the entire isolated RNA, so it sequenced expressed TCRB transcripts. Profiling relied on immunoSEQ multiplex PCR, and the TCRdb table lists in-frame clones only, not all of them. The data contain roughly 140,000 clones, about 7% of them seen just once; the ten biggest clones take up approximately 1.4%. V was trimmed by 5 bases and J by 4 bases, leaving 12 bases between them. CDR1 is SNHLY and CDR2 is FYNNEI in the germline V gene. The CDR3 runs 13 residues. This sample is part of a study of beta chain features in type 1 diabetes.

The sequenced sample was central memory CD4+ T cells from blood. The sequence came from a woman in her thirties in good health. The chain recombines TRBV2 with TRBJ2-7; D gene ambiguous. CDR3 in amino acids: CASSSSTKYEQYF. The DNA of the CDR3 is TGTGCCAGCAGTTCATCAACAAAGTACGAGCAGTACTTC.